The rows below give T cell receptor beta chains drawn from one sample of a study of long-term antiretroviral therapy in people with HIV. TCRdb's table, derived via immunoSEQ multiplex PCR, lists solely in-frame clones and lacks some. The sample carries around 30,000 clones, 93% recorded once. This specimen consisted of unsorted PBMCs, obtained 6.2 years after starting antiretroviral therapy. These receptors all come from a man aged 35 to 55 with HIV. Each CDR3 is given with its conserved first and last residue. A D gene is named only where the DNA matches it firmly. Clone size is shown for a subset of rows, as once, few, many or a class of expanded clone.

once	TRBD2	TRBV7-6	TRBJ2-1	CASSEGLAGYNEQFF	TGTGCCAGCAGCGAGGGGCTAGCGGGGTACAATGAGCAGTTCTTC
.	.	TRBV19	TRBJ1-2	CASSMGTLNYGYTF	TGTGCCAGTAGTATGGGGACTTTAAACTATGGCTACACCTTC
.	.	TRBV23-1	TRBJ1-5	CASSQIRGQPQHF	TGCGCCAGCAGTCAGATAAGGGGTCAGCCCCAGCATTTT
.	TRBD2	TRBV19	TRBJ2-1	CASKVAGPNEQFF	TGTGCCAGTAAGGTAGCGGGGCCAAATGAGCAGTTCTTC
.	TRBD1	TRBV7-2	TRBJ2-2	CASSGPVTGISTGELFF	TGTGCCAGCAGCGGGCCCGTGACAGGGATAAGCACCGGGGAGCTGTTTTTT
.	.	TRBV10-2	TRBJ2-2	CASSGQGELFF	TGCGCCAGCAGTGGCCAGGGGGAGCTGTTTTTT
.	.	TRBV4-3	TRBJ2-1	CASSQYDGGNNEQFF	TGCGCCAGCAGCCAATACGACGGCGGGAACAATGAGCAGTTCTTC
.	.	TRBV11-2	TRBJ2-3	CASSSRAAAPGDTQYF	TGTGCCAGCAGCTCAAGAGCGGCAGCACCGGGGGATACGCAGTATTTT
.	.	TRBV6-1	TRBJ1-2	CASRIATTANYGYTF	TGTGCCAGCAGGATCGCTACGACAGCAAACTATGGCTACACCTTC
.	.	TRBV5-4	TRBJ2-5	CASTTSGGPPWETQYF	TGTGCCAGCACCACAAGCGGAGGCCCGCCCTGGGAGACCCAGTACTTC
.	.	TRBV16	TRBJ2-5	CASSQSGKRILRETQYF	TGTGCCAGCAGCCAATCGGGCAAGCGTATACTCAGGGAGACCCAGTACTTC
.	.	TRBV20-1	TRBJ2-7	CSAPNGGRQYF	TGCAGTGCTCCGAACGGGGGCCGGCAGTACTTC
.	.	TRBV7-2	TRBJ2-5	CASSGGPSGPLGETQYF	TGTGCCAGCAGCGGGGGGCCTAGCGGCCCACTGGGAGAGACCCAGTACTTC
.	TRBD2	TRBV28	TRBJ2-1	CASSPSGRAANEQFF	TGTGCCAGCAGCCCTAGCGGGAGGGCCGCGAATGAGCAGTTCTTC
.	.	TRBV7-8	TRBJ2-1	CASSLARILSSYNEQFF	TGTGCCAGCAGCTTAGCCCGTATTTTGAGCTCCTACAATGAGCAGTTCTTC
.	.	TRBV15	TRBJ1-1	CATSREQNTEAFF	TGTGCCACCAGCAGAGAGCAGAACACTGAAGCTTTCTTT
.	.	TRBV6-5	TRBJ2-7	CASSEWGPPYEQYF	TGTGCCAGCAGTGAGTGGGGGCCTCCCTACGAGCAGTACTTC
.	.	TRBV7-2	TRBJ1-1	CASSPFQMNTEAFF	TGTGCCAGCAGCCCTTTTCAGATGAACACTGAAGCTTTCTTT
.	.	TRBV27	TRBJ2-1	CASSLSRFPNEQFF	TGTGCCAGCAGTTTATCCCGTTTCCCCAATGAGCAGTTCTTC
.	.	TRBV19	TRBJ2-1	CASTTGLTYNEQFF	TGTGCCAGTACTACAGGACTCACCTACAATGAGCAGTTCTTC
.	TRBD1	TRBV7-3	TRBJ2-3	CASSMGQKLDTQYF	TGTGCCAGCAGCATGGGACAGAAGCTGGATACGCAGTATTTT
.	TRBD2	TRBV27	TRBJ2-3	CASSLEGGRAVTDTQYF	TGTGCCAGCAGTTTAGAAGGTGGGAGGGCCGTCACAGATACGCAGTATTTT
.	.	TRBV25-1	TRBJ1-1	CASSESARNTEAFF	TGTGCCAGCAGTGAATCGGCCAGGAACACTGAAGCTTTCTTT
.	.	TRBV7-9	TRBJ1-1	CASTPAENTEAFF	TGTGCCAGCACTCCGGCTGAGAACACTGAAGCTTTCTTT
.	.	TRBV5-4	TRBJ2-7	CASSSTGLGGAEQYF	TGTGCCAGCAGTTCAACGGGACTCGGAGGCGCCGAGCAGTACTTC
.	.	TRBV5-5	TRBJ1-2	CASSPRANYGYTF	TGTGCCAGCAGCCCCAGAGCTAACTATGGCTACACCTTC
.	TRBD2	TRBV11-3	TRBJ2-3	CASSGRTSPDTQYF	TGTGCCAGCAGCGGGCGGACTAGCCCAGATACGCAGTATTTT
.	TRBD1	TRBV18	TRBJ1-5	CASSRQGALNQPQHF	TGTGCCAGCTCACGACAGGGGGCCCTGAATCAGCCCCAGCATTTT
.	.	TRBV6-1	TRBJ2-1	CASIAAAGPGNEQFF	TGTGCCAGCATCGCGGCAGCGGGCCCAGGGAATGAGCAGTTCTTC
.	.	TRBV6-1	TRBJ2-2	CASSEGGRLPPSTGELFF	TGTGCCAGCAGTGAAGGGGGGCGACTCCCACCTAGCACCGGGGAGCTGTTTTTT
.	TRBD2	TRBV2	TRBJ2-2	CASRELAGGYTGELFF	TGTGCCAGCAGGGAACTAGCGGGGGGATACACCGGGGAGCTGTTTTTT
.	TRBD2	TRBV9	TRBJ2-1	CASSVDLAGGTEQFF	TGTGCCAGCAGCGTAGATCTAGCGGGGGGTACTGAGCAGTTCTTC
once	TRBD1	TRBV5-1	TRBJ2-7	CASSLGPGQGTYEQYF	TGCGCCAGCAGCCTAGGTCCCGGACAGGGTACCTACGAGCAGTACTTC
.	TRBD1	TRBV11-2	TRBJ1-6	CASSTGVWGQGNSPLHF	TGTGCCAGCAGCACAGGTGTTTGGGGACAGGGAAATTCACCCCTCCACTTT
.	.	TRBV29-1	TRBJ1-1	CSVARGATEAFF	TGCAGCGTTGCTCGGGGAGCGACTGAAGCTTTCTTT
.	.	TRBV25-1	TRBJ1-3	CASSEERTGNTIYF	TGTGCCAGCAGTGAAGAAAGGACGGGAAACACCATATATTTT
.	.	TRBV25-1	TRBJ1-2	CASSESWGRLGYTF	TGTGCCAGCAGTGAATCTTGGGGGCGTCTTGGCTACACCTTC
.	.	TRBV4-2	TRBJ2-2	CASSPRTSTGELFF	TGTGCCAGCAGCCCGAGGACGAGCACCGGGGAGCTGTTTTTT
.	.	TRBV7-9	TRBJ2-4	CASSSAGFPIQYF	TGTGCCAGCAGCTCGGCTGGTTTTCCCATTCAGTACTTC
once	TRBD2	TRBV7-2	TRBJ2-3	CASSSTDLADHTDTQYF	TGTGCCAGCAGCTCCACCGATCTAGCGGATCACACAGATACGCAGTATTTT
.	TRBD2	TRBV7-2	TRBJ2-7	CASSLLAGGYEQYF	TGTGCCAGCAGCCTACTAGCGGGAGGTTACGAGCAGTACTTC
.	.	TRBV2	TRBJ1-1	CASSEAPQRNTEAFF	TGTGCCAGCAGTGAAGCGCCACAGAGGAACACTGAAGCTTTCTTT
once	TRBD2	TRBV6-5	TRBJ2-3	CASSSRWTSGTDTQYF	TGTGCCAGCAGTTCCCGATGGACTAGCGGCACAGATACGCAGTATTTT